This T cell receptor (beta chain) is drawn from a study of T cell repertoires in cytomegalovirus infection. Overall study: Both a matching HLA type and CMV infection were indicated by public TCR beta signatures.

CDR1 and CDR2 (germline): MRHNA, SNTAGT. Trimming removed 3 bases from V and 4 bases from J; junction bases left unmatched: 9. CDR3 size: 16 residues. This clonotype showed up just a few times. As yet, its antigen is unknown. General observations from the study: CMV-specific TCR beta clonotypes restricted by HLA-C were the ones dominating the ex vivo response. Individuals carrying CMV plus the relevant HLA were identified by cumulative frequency of public TCR beta families.

TCRdb reprocessed the reads with MiXCR, giving one entry per CDR3 protein. The sample yields under 250,000 distinct CDR3 sequences, about 7% seen once. The sequence was obtained from a human donor in good health (CMV status not recorded). Some clones in this sample may be carry-over from other donors' samples. Sequenced material: PBMCs. V gene TRBV6-4 combines with J gene TRBJ2-1; 7 bases are shared with TRBD1. The CDR3 loop is CASSEQPGTAYNEQFF. In nucleotides, the CDR3 is TGTGCCAGCAGTGAGCAACCCGGGACAGCTTACAATGAGCAGTTCTTC.